These 31 T cell receptor beta chains came from one sample sequenced in a study of blood T cell repertoires in COVID-19. TCRdb's copy holds only in-frame clones and misses some; the assay was immunoSEQ multiplex PCR. Among some 290,000 clones listed, approximately 89% were seen once. The sample was peripheral blood. These TCRs come from a woman in her twenties or thirties with COVID-19, enrolled during active disease.

This clone occurred a few times. The V and J genes are TRBV7-8 and TRBJ2-7; TRBD2 matches at 7 bases. This CDR3 has 14 residues. Germline-derived CDR1 and CDR2 are SGHVS and FQNEAQ. V was clipped by 1 base and J by 3 bases; unmatched bases: 3. This CDR3 is CASSLEAGNYEQYF. In DNA form, the CDR3 reads TGTGCCAGCAGCTTAGAAGCGGGGAACTACGAGCAGTACTTC.

V and J are TRBV6-5 and TRBJ2-1, with D tentatively TRBD1 (6 bases). Germline assignment: CDR1 MNHEY and CDR2 SVGAGI. CDR3 length equals 14 residues. V was trimmed by 6 bases and J by 1 base, leaving 10 bases between them. DNA of the CDR3: TGTGCCAGCAGCATAGACAGGTCCTACAATGAGCAGTTCTTC. Translation gives CASSIDRSYNEQFF.

This clone was counted a single time. The rearrangement links TRBV4-1 to TRBJ1-4; 7 bases match TRBD1. The germline V gene has CDR1 MGHRA and CDR2 YSYEKL. The trim removed 2 bases at V and 10 bases at J, leaving 13 bases unmatched. CDR3 size: 16 residues. For the CDR3, the DNA is TGCGCCAGCAGCCAATTACAGGGGCCCTGGCTCGGAAAACTGTTTTTT. Its protein product is CASSQLQGPWLGKLFF.

This sequence joins TRBV13 and TRBJ1-5; a weak D match, TRBD1 (5 bases). There are 14 residues in the CDR3. Trimming shortened V by 5 bases and J by 7 bases, and 15 bases separated the two germline ends. CDR1 and CDR2 (germline): PRHDT, FYEKMQ (reference sequence). In nucleotides, the CDR3 is TGTGCCAGCAGCACGAGGACAAGTAACCAGCCCCAGCATTTT. This codes for CASSTRTSNQPQHF.

The V call is TRBV15, the J call TRBJ1-1; D call uncertain. CDR3 length: 12 residues. Germline CDR1 reads LNHNV; CDR2 reads YYDKDF (reference sequence). The V gene lost 5 bases and the J gene lost 0 bases, with 4 bases spanning the gap. The CDR3: CATSRLNTEAFF. The DNA of the CDR3 is TGTGCCACCAGCCGGTTGAACACTGAAGCTTTCTTT.

The rearrangement uses TRBV18 and TRBJ1-3; D gene ambiguous. V gave up 3 bases and J gave up 1 base, with 13 bases separating them. The CDR3 is 16 residues long. CDR1 KGHSH and CDR2 LQKENI come from the germline V gene. CDR3 bases: TGTGCCAGCTCACCCAGCCGTCCCGGGTCTGGAAACACCATATATTTT. Its protein is CASSPSRPGSGNTIYF.

This chain connects TRBV5-5 to TRBJ2-7, with D perhaps matching TRBD1 (7 bases). Germline CDR1 reads SGHKS; CDR2 reads YYEKEE (reference sequence). V lost 2 bases and J lost 5, with 17 bases in between. The CDR3 runs to 15 residues. The CDR3 sequence: CASSLDPGGTDEQYF. The CDR3 bases are TGTGCCAGCAGCTTAGACCCTGGGGGGACAGACGAGCAGTACTTC.

This clone appeared once. This chain links TRBV3-1 (or the pseudogene TRBV3-2) with TRBJ1-2; D might be TRBD1 (5 bases). CDR1 and CDR2 from the germline V gene are LGHDT and YNNKEL (reference sequence). The CDR3 covers 14 residues. V was clipped by 5 bases and J by 8 bases, with 18 bases between them. The CDR3 DNA sequence: TGTGCCAGCAGCGGTAGTCTTACTGGGGGGGGCTACACCTTC. Translating it yields CASSGSLTGGGYTF.

The chain recombines TRBV28 with TRBJ1-1; maybe TRBD1 (6 bases). The CDR3 is 13 residues long. The germline gives CDR1 MDHEN, CDR2 SYDVKM. The V end was cut by 4 bases, the J end by 4 bases, with 10 bases between. The CDR3 spells CASSWGLGTEAFF. The CDR3 nucleotides are TGTGCCAGCAGTTGGGGGCTCGGCACTGAAGCTTTCTTT.

The genes are TRBV7-9 and TRBJ1-1, with D possibly being TRBD1 (5 bases). CDR1 SEHNR and CDR2 FQNEAQ come from the germline V gene (reference sequence). V lost 3 bases and J 3 bases, leaving 11 bases between the germline ends. This CDR3 comprises 14 residues. DNA for the CDR3: TGTGCCAGCAGCTTTTGGGGGGGAGACACTGAAGCTTTCTTT. Translating it yields CASSFWGGDTEAFF.

This chain connects TRBV4-2 to TRBJ2-5; 9 nucleotides line up with TRBD2. The CDR3 runs 16 residues. Trimming took 0 bases from V and 4 from J; bases not matched to a gene: 6. From germline, CDR1 is LGHNA and CDR2 YNFKEQ. CDR3 loop: CASSQDRRGGRETQYF. The DNA of the CDR3 is TGTGCCAGCAGCCAAGATCGGCGGGGGGGTCGAGAGACCCAGTACTTC.

The chain couples TRBV19 to TRBJ2-3; 12 positions agree with TRBD2. V gave up 1 base and J gave up 4 bases; unmatched junction bases: 3. Germline V CDR1 and CDR2: LNHDA, SQIVND (reference sequence). The CDR3 contains 16 residues. In nucleotides, the CDR3 is TGTGCCAGTAGTATAGGACCTAGCGGGGGGGCAGATACGCAGTATTTT. This gives the protein CASSIGPSGGADTQYF.

This clone appeared a single time. The rearrangement links TRBV10-1 to TRBJ2-1, with 9 bases lining up with TRBD2. V lost 7 bases, J lost 4 bases, and 8 bases stayed unmatched. Germline V gene lookup returns CDR1 WNHNN and CDR2 SYGVQD (reference sequence). This CDR3 has 15 residues. The DNA of the CDR3 is TGCGCCAGCATCCCGGGACTAGCAGTTTACAATGAGCAGTTCTTC. Translating gives CASIPGLAVYNEQFF.

The chain joins TRBV11-2 to TRBJ2-4, with TRBD2 matching over 8 bases. This CDR3 spans 14 amino acids. From germline, CDR1 is SGHAT and CDR2 FQNNGV. The junction had 7 bases not matched to a gene; V was cut back by 5 bases and J by 7 bases. The CDR3 sequence: CASSPSGGNNIQYF. In DNA, the CDR3 is TGTGCCAGCAGCCCCAGCGGGGGAAATAACATTCAGTACTTC.

V and J are TRBV19 and TRBJ2-1; 8 nucleotides agree with TRBD2. Trimming at V came to 7 bases and at J to 7 bases, leaving 9 bases not matched to a gene. Germline CDR1 reads LNHDA; CDR2 reads SQIVND (reference sequence). The CDR3 is 14 amino acids. The CDR3 spells CASTGTRWQNEQFF. CDR3 DNA sequence: TGTGCCAGTACCGGGACTAGGTGGCAGAATGAGCAGTTCTTC.

V is TRBV30 and J is TRBJ1-5; no firm D call. V lost 0 bases, J lost 4 bases, and 7 bases lay in between. The CDR3 sequence is 13 residues long. Germline loops: CDR1 GTSNPN, CDR2 SVGIG (reference sequence). The CDR3 is CAWSVAVNQPQHF. For the CDR3, the DNA is TGTGCCTGGAGTGTTGCAGTTAATCAGCCCCAGCATTTT. Complete variable domain (other parts from reference TRBV30 and TRBJ1-5): SQTIHQWPATLVQPVGSPLSLECTVEGTSNPNLYWYRQAAGRGLQLLFYSVGIGQISSEVPQNLSASRPQDRQFILSSKKLLLSDSGFYLCAWSVAVNQPQHFGDGTRLSIL.

This clone was found once. The rearrangement links TRBV7-9 to TRBJ2-3; D not certain. V lost 5 bases and J lost 2, with 23 bases in between. The CDR3 length is 18 residues. Germline V gene sequence: CDR1 SEHNR, CDR2 FQNEAQ (reference sequence). CDR3 DNA sequence: TGTGCCAGCAGCCCCCTATTAGCAACCGGTGGAAACACAGATACGCAGTATTTT. This translates into CASSPLLATGGNTDTQYF.

CDR3 loop: CASTLRLLSTEAFF. The DNA of the CDR3 is TGTGCCAGCACCCTTCGACTCCTGAGCACTGAAGCTTTCTTT. The rearrangement joins TRBV6-5 to TRBJ1-1; D is undetermined. The CDR3 length is 14 residues. CDR1 and CDR2 (germline): MNHEY, SVGAGI. V lost 7 bases and J 4 bases, leaving 16 bases between the germline ends.

The chain combines TRBV7-9 with TRBJ1-2, with D uncertain. The CDR3 has 13 residues. Germline-derived CDR1 and CDR2 are SEHNR and FQNEAQ (reference sequence). V lost 3 bases, J lost 6 bases, and 11 bases lay in between. The CDR3 protein is CASSFRGGNGYTF. As DNA, the CDR3 is TGTGCCAGCAGCTTCCGAGGAGGGAATGGCTACACCTTC.

The genes are TRBV4-1 and TRBJ2-1; the D is unclear. Germline loops: CDR1 MGHRA, CDR2 YSYEKL. The length of the CDR3 is 12 residues. V dropped 3 bases and J dropped 10 bases, with 10 bases sitting between them. CDR3 bases: TGCGCCAGCAGCCATGGAGACCAGGAGCAGTTCTTC. Translating gives CASSHGDQEQFF.

The genes are TRBV6-5 and TRBJ1-2, with a tentative D call TRBD1 (5 bases). Germline V gene sequence: CDR1 MNHEY, CDR2 SVGAGI. Trimming removed 1 base at V and 4 bases at J, with 10 bases between. There are 14 residues in the CDR3. CDR3 DNA sequence: TGTGCCAGCAGTTACTACGCAGGGTCCTATGGCTACACCTTC. Protein product: CASSYYAGSYGYTF.

DNA of the CDR3: TGTGCCAGCAGCTCATACAATCAGGGAGGGCCCTACGAGCAGTACTTC. It yields the protein CASSSYNQGGPYEQYF. V gene TRBV11-2 combines with J gene TRBJ2-7; TRBD2 agrees at 7 bases. Germline V CDR1 and CDR2: SGHAT, FQNNGV. The CDR3 extends over 16 amino acids. Trimming took 4 bases from V and 2 from J; bases not matched to a gene: 11.

The chain couples TRBV3-1 (or the pseudogene TRBV3-2) to TRBJ2-7; D gene ambiguous. V dropped 4 bases and J dropped 1 base, with 8 bases sitting between them. The CDR3 consists of 13 residues. The V gene's germline CDR1 is LGHDT and CDR2 YNNKEL (reference sequence). CDR3 nucleotides: TGTGCCAGCAGCCGGGCGATTTCCTACGAGCAGTACTTC. Encoded protein: CASSRAISYEQYF.

The chain recombines TRBV7-9 with TRBJ1-5; the match to TRBD1 covers 7 bases. The CDR3 runs to 13 residues. With V trimmed by 5 bases and J by 6 bases, 4 bases remained unmatched. The germline V gene has CDR1 SEHNR and CDR2 FQNEAQ (reference sequence). The CDR3 loop is CASSARQGQPQHF. Here the CDR3 DNA reads TGTGCCAGCAGCGCTAGACAGGGTCAGCCCCAGCATTTT.

The CDR3 spells CASSHDRDRGPEAFF. CDR3 bases: TGTGCCAGCAGCCACGACCGGGACAGGGGACCTGAAGCTTTCTTT. The chain has TRBV3-1 (or the pseudogene TRBV3-2) and TRBJ1-1; 10 bases fit TRBD1. CDR1 is LGHDT and CDR2 is YNNKEL in the germline V gene (reference sequence). The V gene end was trimmed by 3 bases and the J gene end by 6 bases; junction bases not matched to a gene: 7. This CDR3 has 15 amino acids.

The chain recombines TRBV3-1 (or the pseudogene TRBV3-2) with TRBJ1-5; D not resolved. Trimming removed 3 bases at V and 11 bases at J, with 20 bases between. The CDR3 spans 15 residues. Germline-derived CDR1 and CDR2 are LGHDT and YNNKEL (reference sequence). CDR3 protein: CASSQGLVRVPTQHF. The CDR3 region has the DNA TGTGCCAGCAGCCAGGGCTTGGTGAGGGTCCCGACCCAGCATTTT.

This rearrangement joins TRBV6-5 to TRBJ2-4, with no clear D. This CDR3 has 11 residues. CDR1 and CDR2 from the germline V gene are MNHEY and SVGAGI. The V and J ends lost 5 bases and 8 bases respectively, with 7 bases between them. Written as DNA, the CDR3 is TGTGCCAGCAGTCCCGGAGACATTCAGTACTTC. Its translation is CASSPGDIQYF.

The chain links TRBV2 to TRBJ1-2; unclear D gene. V lost 4 bases and J 6 bases, leaving 9 bases between the germline ends. Per the germline V gene, CDR1 is SNHLY and CDR2 is FYNNEI. This CDR3 is 12 amino acids long. CDR3 nucleotide sequence: TGTGCCAGCAGTGCGAACAGAGATGGCTACACCTTC. Its protein product is CASSANRDGYTF.

The V and J genes are TRBV3-1 (or the pseudogene TRBV3-2) and TRBJ2-7, with 8 bases matching TRBD1. V dropped 4 bases and J dropped 1; count of bases not matched to a gene: 9. This CDR3 contains 16 residues. The germline V gene has CDR1 LGHDT and CDR2 YNNKEL (reference sequence). This CDR3 is CASSRSDRVGSYEQYF. CDR3 DNA: TGTGCCAGCAGCCGGTCGGACAGGGTTGGGTCCTACGAGCAGTACTTC.

In the case of this clone: The sample carries other DNA sequences with the same CDR3. The chain links TRBV10-2 to TRBJ2-5; 9 nucleotides line up with TRBD2. The CDR3 totals 15 residues. With 2 bases clipped from V and 1 base from J, the junction kept 2 bases outside the gene matches. The germline V gene has CDR1 WSHSY and CDR2 SAAADI. The CDR3 DNA follows: TGCGCCAGCAGTGAGGCGGGGGGGCGCCAAGAGACCCAGTACTTC. Residues: CASSEAGGRQETQYF.

The rearrangement joins TRBV12-3 or TRBV12-4 to TRBJ2-1; D gene uncertain. Between the trimmed V and J ends, which lost 5 bases and 6 bases, there was a span of 8 bases. This CDR3 contains 12 residues. The CDR3 region has the DNA TGTGCCAGCAGTCTATCCATCAATGAGCAGTTCTTC. Protein sequence: CASSLSINEQFF.